This T cell receptor beta chain was recorded in a study of Graves' ophthalmopathy and Graves' hyperthyroidism. The CDR3 loop spans 14 amino acids. V lost 4 bases and J lost 7, with 16 bases in between. Germline V gene data show CDR1 as SGHDN and CDR2 as FVKESK. This clonotype was counted ten times or more. Amplification targeted the TCR beta CDR3 regions, with RNA transcripts as the source material. The workflow started with a first-round RT-PCR run with HTBI primers and then moved on to a second-round multiplex PCR. TCRdb redid the calling of the multiplex PCR reads with MiXCR, one entry per CDR3 protein. The sample consists of over a million distinct CDR3 sequences, roughly two fifths of them appearing once. Clinical symptoms, serum thyroxine, TRAb, thyroid ultrasound and orbital computed tomography determined diagnosis.

The sample comprised peripheral blood or thyroid tissue (not recorded which). The chain is built from TRBV14 and TRBJ1-1; no firm D call. The clonotype comes from an adult man with Graves' hyperthyroidism. In DNA form, the CDR3 reads TGTGCCAGCAGCCGCGGGTACAGCGGGAATGAAGCTTTCTTT. This translates into CASSRGYSGNEAFF.